Below are 6 T cell receptor beta chains sequenced from a single sample in a study of molecular identifiers for immune sequencing clone quantification. TCRdb recomputed calls from the PCR reads with MiXCR, one row per CDR3 protein. The sample has 40,000 to 65,000 distinct CDR3 sequences, roughly a third seen once. Sample: naive CD8+ T cells from blood, with Jurkat cell RNA spiked in. Documented subset: FACS-sorted CD8+CD4-CCR7+CD45RA+ naive T cells. The origin of the receptors is a human donor in good health. Some libraries in this study had Jurkat cell RNA spiked in.

This clonotype was seen at least ten times. J is TRBJ2-1 and V is TRBV13; 9 bases line up with TRBD2. The germline V gene encodes CDR1 PRHDT and CDR2 FYEKMQ (reference sequence). This CDR3 comprises 11 residues. Trimming removed 5 bases from V and 15 bases from J; junction bases left unmatched: 5. The CDR3 nucleotides are TGTGCCAGCAGCATTAGCGGGAGTCGGTTCTTC. Translated, it gives CASSISGSRFF.

This clonotype was recorded at least ten times. This chain uses TRBV20-1 with TRBJ1-1; maybe TRBD1 (5 bases). The CDR3 is 12 residues long. Per the germline V gene, CDR1 is DFQATT and CDR2 is SNEGSKA (reference sequence). Between the trimmed V and J ends, which lost 1 base and 7 bases, there was a span of 10 bases. The CDR3 protein is CSARGWGNEAFF. CDR3 coding DNA: TGCAGTGCTAGAGGCTGGGGCAATGAAGCTTTCTTT.

This clonotype has just a few counts. The rearrangement uses TRBV3-1 and TRBJ2-7; D is possibly TRBD1 (6 bases). With 1 base removed from V and 3 bases from J, the gap between germline ends came to 10 bases. The CDR3 runs 14 residues. Germline CDR1 LGHDT, CDR2 YNNKEL (reference sequence). CDR3 in amino acids: CASSQGTADYEQYF. In DNA form, the CDR3 reads TGTGCCAGCAGCCAAGGGACAGCCGACTACGAGCAGTACTTC.

Note on this clonotype: Possible read error: a much larger clone is one base away. The chain has TRBV2 and TRBJ2-3; D uncertain. In germline, CDR1 is SNHLY, CDR2 FYNNEI. Trimming cost V 1 base and J 2 bases, with 13 bases left between them. The CDR3 has 16 residues. In DNA, the CDR3 is TGTGCCAGCAGTGAAGTGTCCCTCTGGGACACAGATACGCAGTATTTT. As protein: CASSEVSLWDTDTQYF.

About this clonotype itself: A read error may be the cause here, since a much bigger clone is one base away. The chain couples TRBV7-2 to TRBJ2-1, with D perhaps matching TRBD1 (6 bases). Germline V lookup: CDR1 SGHTA, CDR2 FQGNSA. The CDR3 covers 14 residues. The CDR3 is CASSGQLFYNERFF. In DNA, the CDR3 is TGTGCCAGCAGCGGACAGCTATTCTACAATGAGCGGTTCTTC.

As to this clonotype: One junction end does not reproduce the germline sequence, and a read error may be involved. The chain employs TRBV2 and TRBJ2-2; D is unresolved. CDR1 is SNHLY, CDR2 FYNNEI, per germline. CDR3 size: 15 residues. CDR3 DNA: TGTGCCAGCAGGGAGCCGTTAGTGAACACCGTGGAGCTGTTTTTT. Translating it yields CASREPLVNTVELFF.